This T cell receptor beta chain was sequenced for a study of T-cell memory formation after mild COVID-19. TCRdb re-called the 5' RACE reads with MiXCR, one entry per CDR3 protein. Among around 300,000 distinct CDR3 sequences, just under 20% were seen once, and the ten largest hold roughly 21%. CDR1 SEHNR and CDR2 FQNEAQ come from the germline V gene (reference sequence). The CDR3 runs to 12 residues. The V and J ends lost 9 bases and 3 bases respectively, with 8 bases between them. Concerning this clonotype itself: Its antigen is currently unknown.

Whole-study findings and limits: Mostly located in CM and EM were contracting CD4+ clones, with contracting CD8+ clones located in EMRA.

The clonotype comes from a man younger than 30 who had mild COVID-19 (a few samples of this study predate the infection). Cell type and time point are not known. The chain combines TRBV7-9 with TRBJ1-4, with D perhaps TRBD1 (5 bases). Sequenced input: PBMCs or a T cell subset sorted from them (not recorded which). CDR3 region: CASDRPNEKLFF. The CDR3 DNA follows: TGTGCCAGTGACAGACCTAATGAAAAACTGTTTTTT.